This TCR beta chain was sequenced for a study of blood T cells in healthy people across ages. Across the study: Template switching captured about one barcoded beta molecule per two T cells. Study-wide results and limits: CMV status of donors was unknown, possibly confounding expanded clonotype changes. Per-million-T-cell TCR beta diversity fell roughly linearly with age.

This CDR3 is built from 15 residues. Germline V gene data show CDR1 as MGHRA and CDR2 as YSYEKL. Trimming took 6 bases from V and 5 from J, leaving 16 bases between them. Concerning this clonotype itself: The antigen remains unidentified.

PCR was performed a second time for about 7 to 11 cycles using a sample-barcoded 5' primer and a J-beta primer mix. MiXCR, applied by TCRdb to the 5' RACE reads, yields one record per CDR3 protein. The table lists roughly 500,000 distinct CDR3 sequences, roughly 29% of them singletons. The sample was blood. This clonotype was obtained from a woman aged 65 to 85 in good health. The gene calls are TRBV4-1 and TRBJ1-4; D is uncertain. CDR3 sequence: CASRSPGRTNEKLFF. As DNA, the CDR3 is TGCGCCAGCAGGTCACCCGGACGGACGAATGAAAAACTGTTTTTT.